Described below is a single T cell receptor beta chain sequence and its context. The source of the sample is a study of blood T cell repertoires in COVID-19. At the level of the study: COVID-19 samples collected from the United States, Italy and Spain covered acute and convalescent phases. The cDNA or gDNA used as material had been derived from T cells, B-cell-depleted T cells, or PBMCs.

Trimming cost V 3 bases and J 4 bases; bases outside gene matches: 8. The germline CDR1 and CDR2 sequences are LGHDT and YNNKEL (reference sequence). This CDR3 spans 18 amino acids. Original handling: Reference gene primer amplification gave nucleated cell count estimates. TCRdb keeps only in-frame clones here, not all; method: immunoSEQ multiplex PCR. The DNA gave D and trimming, while V, J and clone size come from that table. The data contain 250,000 or so clones, 70% to 90% of them singletons. The rearrangement uses TRBV3-1 (or the pseudogene TRBV3-2) and TRBJ2-2, with 13 bases lining up with TRBD2. The receptor comes from a woman between 40 and 55 years old who had recovered from COVID-19. The sample comprised peripheral blood. This CDR3 is CASSQPLAGGPGTGELFF. The CDR3 DNA reads as TGTGCCAGCAGCCAGCCACTAGCGGGAGGGCCGGGCACCGGGGAGCTGTTTTTT.